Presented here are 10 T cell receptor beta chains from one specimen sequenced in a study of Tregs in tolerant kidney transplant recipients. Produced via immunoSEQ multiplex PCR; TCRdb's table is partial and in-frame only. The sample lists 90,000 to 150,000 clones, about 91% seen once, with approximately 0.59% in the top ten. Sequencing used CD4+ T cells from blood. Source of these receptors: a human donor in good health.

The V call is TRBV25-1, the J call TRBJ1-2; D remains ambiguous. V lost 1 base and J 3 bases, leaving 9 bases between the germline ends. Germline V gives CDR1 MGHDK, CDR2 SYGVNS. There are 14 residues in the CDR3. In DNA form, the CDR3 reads TGTGCCAGCAGTGAATTGCAAGCGGACTATGGCTACACCTTC. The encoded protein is CASSELQADYGYTF.

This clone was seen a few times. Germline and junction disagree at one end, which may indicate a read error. The CDR3 bases are TGTGCCAGCAGTGAGGGACAGGGGACTAGCGGGAGCAGAGATACGCAGTATTTT. It encodes CASSEGQGTSGSRDTQYF. The chain links TRBV6-1 to TRBJ2-3, with TRBD2 matching 14 bases. The CDR3 is 18 residues long. Looked up from germline, CDR1 is MNHNS and CDR2 is SASEGT.

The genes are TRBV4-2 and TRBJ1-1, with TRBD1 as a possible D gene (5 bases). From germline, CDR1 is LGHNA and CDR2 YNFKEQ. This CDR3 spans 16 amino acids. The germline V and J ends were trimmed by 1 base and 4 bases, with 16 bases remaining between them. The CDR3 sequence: CASSQVSSEGFTEAFF. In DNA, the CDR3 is TGTGCCAGCAGCCAAGTGTCGTCGGAGGGGTTCACTGAAGCTTTCTTT.

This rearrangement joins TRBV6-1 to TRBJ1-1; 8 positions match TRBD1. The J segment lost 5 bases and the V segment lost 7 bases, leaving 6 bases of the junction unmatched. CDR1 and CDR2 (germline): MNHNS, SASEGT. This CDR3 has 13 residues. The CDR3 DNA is TGTGCCAGCACTCAGGGGGCGCGAACTGAAGCTTTCTTT. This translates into CASTQGARTEAFF.

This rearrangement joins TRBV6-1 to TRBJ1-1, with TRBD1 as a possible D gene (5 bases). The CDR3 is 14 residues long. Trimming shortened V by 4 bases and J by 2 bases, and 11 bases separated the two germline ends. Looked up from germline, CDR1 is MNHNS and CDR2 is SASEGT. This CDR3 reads CASSVGTHNTEAFF. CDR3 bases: TGTGCCAGCAGTGTTGGGACCCATAACACTGAAGCTTTCTTT.

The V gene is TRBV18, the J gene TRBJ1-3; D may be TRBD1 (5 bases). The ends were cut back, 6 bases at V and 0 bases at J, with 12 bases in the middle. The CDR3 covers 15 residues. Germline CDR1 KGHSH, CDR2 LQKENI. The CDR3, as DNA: TGTGCCAGCTCCCTCGGACACATCTCTGGAAACACCATATATTTT. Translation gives CASSLGHISGNTIYF.

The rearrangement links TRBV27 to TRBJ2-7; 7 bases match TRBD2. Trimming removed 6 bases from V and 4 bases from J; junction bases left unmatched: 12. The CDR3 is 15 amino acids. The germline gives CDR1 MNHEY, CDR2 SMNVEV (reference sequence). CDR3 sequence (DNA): TGTGCCAGCAGCTCCTCCCCCGCGGGGGAATACGAGCAGTACTTC. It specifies CASSSSPAGEYEQYF.

The CDR3 DNA follows: TGCAGCGTTGATGGAGGCGTGGGCTACACCTTC. It yields the protein CSVDGGVGYTF. V usage is TRBV29-1 and J usage is TRBJ1-2; D is unclear. The CDR3 consists of 11 residues. V lost 3 bases to trimming and J lost 8 bases, with 10 bases between them. Germline-derived CDR1 and CDR2 are SQVTM and ANQGSEA.

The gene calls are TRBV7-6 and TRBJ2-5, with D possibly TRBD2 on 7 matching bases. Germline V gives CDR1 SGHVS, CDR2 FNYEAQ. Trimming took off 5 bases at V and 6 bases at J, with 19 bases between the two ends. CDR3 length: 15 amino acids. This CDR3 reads CASSKARGGGQTQYF. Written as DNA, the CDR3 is TGTGCCAGCAGCAAAGCGCGGGGAGGGGGGCAGACCCAGTACTTC.

CDR3 in DNA: TGTGCCAGCAGTGGCACAGGGGTATGGGAGACCCAGTACTTC. Protein: CASSGTGVWETQYF. This chain uses TRBV2 with TRBJ2-5; 7 bases line up with TRBD1. Unmatched junction bases numbered 7, after V lost 4 bases and J lost 5 bases. The CDR3 has 14 residues. Germline lookup yields CDR1 SNHLY and CDR2 FYNNEI.